One sample yielded the 2 T cell receptor beta chains listed below, sequenced in a study of cytomegalovirus exposure and HLA in healthy donors listed by TCRdb under 2017. Library construction relied on the immunoSEQ multiplex PCR assay. For the multiplex PCR, a mixture combining 60 forward primers for TCR Vbeta segments and 13 reverse primers for TCR Jbeta segments was used. This is the immuneACCESS table as TCRdb keeps it, with only in-frame sequences that have V and J called. A part of the clones is gone; compared with another copy, unresolved V genes explain less than half, and the rest is unexplained. Here the sample has some 110,000 clones; over 60% occur a single time. Together, the top ten hold 2.5% to 3% of the sample. Sequences were obtained from PBMCs. These receptors all stem from a woman between 18 and 29 years old in good health and CMV-seropositive.

The chain carries TRBV6-4 and TRBJ1-1; no clear D. Germline assignment: CDR1 MRHNA and CDR2 SNTAGT. This CDR3 is 13 amino acids long. V lost 6 bases to trimming and J lost 1 base, with 9 bases between them. CDR3 in amino acids: CASRDTKNTEAFF. In nucleotides, the CDR3 is TGTGCCAGCAGAGACACAAAGAACACTGAAGCTTTCTTT.

The DNA of the CDR3 is TGTGCCAGTAGTTTACAGGGCACAGATACGCAGTATTTT. This gives the protein CASSLQGTDTQYF. The V gene is TRBV19, the J gene TRBJ2-3; D might be TRBD1 (5 bases). The CDR3 totals 13 residues. The V gene's germline CDR1 is LNHDA and CDR2 SQIVND (reference sequence). Trimming took off 5 bases at V and 1 base at J, with 7 bases between the two ends.